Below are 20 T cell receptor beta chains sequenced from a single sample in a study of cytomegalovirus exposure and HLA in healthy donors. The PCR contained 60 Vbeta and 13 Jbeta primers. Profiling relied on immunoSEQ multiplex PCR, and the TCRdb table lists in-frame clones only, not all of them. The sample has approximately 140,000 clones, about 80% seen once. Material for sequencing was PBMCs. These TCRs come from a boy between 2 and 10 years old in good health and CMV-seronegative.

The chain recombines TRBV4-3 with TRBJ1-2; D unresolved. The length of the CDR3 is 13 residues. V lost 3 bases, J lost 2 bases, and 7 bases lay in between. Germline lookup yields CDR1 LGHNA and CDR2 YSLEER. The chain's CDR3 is CASSQGVNYGYTF. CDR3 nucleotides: TGCGCCAGCAGCCAGGGAGTGAACTATGGCTACACCTTC.

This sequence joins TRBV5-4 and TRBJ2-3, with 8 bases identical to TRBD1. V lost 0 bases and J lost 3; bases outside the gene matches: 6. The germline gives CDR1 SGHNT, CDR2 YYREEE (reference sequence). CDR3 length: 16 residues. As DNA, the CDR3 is TGTGCCAGCAGCTTGGAAGGGACAGGCCCTACAGATACGCAGTATTTT. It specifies CASSLEGTGPTDTQYF.

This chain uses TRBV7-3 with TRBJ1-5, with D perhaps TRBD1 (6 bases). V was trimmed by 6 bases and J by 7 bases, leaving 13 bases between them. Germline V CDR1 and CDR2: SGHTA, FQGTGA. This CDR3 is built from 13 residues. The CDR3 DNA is TGTGCCAGCAGTGGGGGCCCAAACCAGCCCCAGCATTTT. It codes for CASSGGPNQPQHF. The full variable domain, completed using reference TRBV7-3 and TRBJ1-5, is GAGVSQTPSNKVTEKGKYVELRCDPISGHTALYWYRQSLGQGPEFLIYFQGTGAADDSGLPNDRFFAVRPEGSVSTLKIQRTERGDSAVYLCASSGGPNQPQHFGDGTRLSIL.

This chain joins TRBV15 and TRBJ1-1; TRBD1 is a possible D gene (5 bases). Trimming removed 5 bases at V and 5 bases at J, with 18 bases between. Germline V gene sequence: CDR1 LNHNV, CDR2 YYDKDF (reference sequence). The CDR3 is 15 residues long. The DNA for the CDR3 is TGTGCCACCAGCGGGCAGGGTCGGGAGTGGACTGAAGCTTTCTTT. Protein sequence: CATSGQGREWTEAFF.

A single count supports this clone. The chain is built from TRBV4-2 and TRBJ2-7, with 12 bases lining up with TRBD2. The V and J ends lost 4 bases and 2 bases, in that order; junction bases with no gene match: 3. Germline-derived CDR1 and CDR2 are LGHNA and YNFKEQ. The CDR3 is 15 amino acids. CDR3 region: CASSPSGGAPYEQYF. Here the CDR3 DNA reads TGTGCCAGCAGCCCTAGCGGGGGGGCCCCCTACGAGCAGTACTTC.

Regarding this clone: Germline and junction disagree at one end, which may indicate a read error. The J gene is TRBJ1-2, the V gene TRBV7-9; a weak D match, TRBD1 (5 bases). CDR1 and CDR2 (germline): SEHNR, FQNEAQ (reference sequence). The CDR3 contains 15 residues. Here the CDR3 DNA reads TGTTCCAGCAGCTTGGGGGGAAGGGGACCCTATGGCTACACCTTC. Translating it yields CSSSLGGRGPYGYTF. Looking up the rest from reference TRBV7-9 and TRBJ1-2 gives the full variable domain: DTGVSQNPRHKITKRGQNVTFRCDPISEHNRLYWYRQTLGQGPEFLTYFQNEAQLEKSRLLSDRFSAERPKGSFSTLEIQRTEQGDSAMYLCSSSLGGRGPYGYTFGSGTRLTVV.

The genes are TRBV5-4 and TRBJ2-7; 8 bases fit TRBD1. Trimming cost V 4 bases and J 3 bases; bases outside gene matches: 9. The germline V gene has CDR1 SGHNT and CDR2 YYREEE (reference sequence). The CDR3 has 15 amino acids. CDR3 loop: CASSGRQGPIYEQYF. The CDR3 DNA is TGTGCCAGCAGCGGAAGACAGGGGCCCATCTACGAGCAGTACTTC.

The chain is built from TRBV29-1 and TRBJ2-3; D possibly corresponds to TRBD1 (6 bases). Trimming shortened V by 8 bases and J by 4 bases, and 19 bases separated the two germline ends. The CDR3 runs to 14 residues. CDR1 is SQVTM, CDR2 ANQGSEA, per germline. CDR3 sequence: CSSMPNRVADTQYF. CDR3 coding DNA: TGCAGCTCCATGCCGAACAGGGTAGCAGATACGCAGTATTTT.

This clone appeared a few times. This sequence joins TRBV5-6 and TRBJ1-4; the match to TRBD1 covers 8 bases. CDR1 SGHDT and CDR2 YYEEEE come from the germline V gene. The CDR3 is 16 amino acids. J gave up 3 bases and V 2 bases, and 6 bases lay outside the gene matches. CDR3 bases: TGTGCCAGCAGCTTTCAGGGGGCGCTTGCTAATGAAAAACTGTTTTTT. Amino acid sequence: CASSFQGALANEKLFF.

The CDR3 protein is CASSSQGKDNQPQHF. The CDR3 bases are TGTGCCAGTAGTAGTCAGGGGAAGGACAATCAGCCCCAGCATTTT. The J gene is TRBJ1-5, the V gene TRBV19; perhaps TRBD1 as D (6 bases). V dropped 4 bases and J dropped 3 bases, with 13 bases sitting between them. This CDR3 spans 15 amino acids. Germline CDR1 is LNHDA and CDR2 is SQIVND (reference sequence). Using reference TRBV19 and TRBJ1-5 for the parts outside the CDR3, the full variable domain is DGGITQSPKYLFRKEGQNVTLSCEQNLNHDAMYWYRQDPGQGLRLIYYSQIVNDFQKGDIAEGYSVSREKKESFPLTVTSAQKNPTAFYLCASSSQGKDNQPQHFGDGTRLSIL.

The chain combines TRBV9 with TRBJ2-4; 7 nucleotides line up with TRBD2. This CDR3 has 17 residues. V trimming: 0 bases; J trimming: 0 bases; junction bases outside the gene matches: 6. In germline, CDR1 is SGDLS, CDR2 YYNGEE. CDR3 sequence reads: CASSVGDYLLAKNIQYF. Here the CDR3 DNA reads TGTGCCAGCAGCGTAGGGGACTACCTACTAGCCAAAAACATTCAGTACTTC.

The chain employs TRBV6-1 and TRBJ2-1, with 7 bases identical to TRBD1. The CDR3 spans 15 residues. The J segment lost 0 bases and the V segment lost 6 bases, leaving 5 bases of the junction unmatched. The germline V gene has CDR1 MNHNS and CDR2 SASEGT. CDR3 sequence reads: CASRFDRDSYNEQFF. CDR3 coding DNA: TGTGCCAGCAGGTTTGACAGGGACTCCTACAATGAGCAGTTCTTC.

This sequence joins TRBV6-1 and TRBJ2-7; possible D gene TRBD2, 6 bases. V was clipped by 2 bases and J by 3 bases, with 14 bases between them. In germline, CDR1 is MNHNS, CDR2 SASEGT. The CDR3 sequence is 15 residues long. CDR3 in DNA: TGTGCCAGCAGTGAACTGGAGGGAGAGGGCTACGAGCAGTACGTC. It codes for CASSELEGEGYEQYV.

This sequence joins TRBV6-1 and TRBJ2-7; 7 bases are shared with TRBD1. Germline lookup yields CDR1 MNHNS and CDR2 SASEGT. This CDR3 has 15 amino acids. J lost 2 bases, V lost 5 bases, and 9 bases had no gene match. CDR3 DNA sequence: TGTGCCAGCAGTTCGTTGACAGGGAACCCCTACGAGCAGTACTTC. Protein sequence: CASSSLTGNPYEQYF.

The CDR3 DNA reads TGTGCCAGCAGCCCCCCCTCCAGGGGTGACACCGGGGAGCTGTTTTTT. Its translation is CASSPPSRGDTGELFF. The chain combines TRBV7-9 with TRBJ2-2; weak D call: TRBD1 (6 bases). Germline-derived CDR1 and CDR2 are SEHNR and FQNEAQ (reference sequence). The CDR3 spans 16 residues. The germline V and J ends were trimmed by 5 bases and 3 bases, with 16 bases remaining between them.

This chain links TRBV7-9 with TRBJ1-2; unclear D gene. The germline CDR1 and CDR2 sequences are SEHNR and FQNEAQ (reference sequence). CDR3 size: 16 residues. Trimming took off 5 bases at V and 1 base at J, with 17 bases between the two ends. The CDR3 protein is CASSAPGSVDNYGYTF. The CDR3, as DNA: TGTGCCAGCAGCGCCCCGGGGTCAGTGGATAACTATGGCTACACCTTC.

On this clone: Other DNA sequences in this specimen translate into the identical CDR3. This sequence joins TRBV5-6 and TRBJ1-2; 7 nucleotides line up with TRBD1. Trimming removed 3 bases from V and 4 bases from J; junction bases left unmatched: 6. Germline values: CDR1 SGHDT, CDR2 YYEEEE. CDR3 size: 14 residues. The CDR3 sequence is CASSSGTAVYGYTF. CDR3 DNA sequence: TGTGCCAGCAGCTCCGGGACAGCTGTCTATGGCTACACCTTC.

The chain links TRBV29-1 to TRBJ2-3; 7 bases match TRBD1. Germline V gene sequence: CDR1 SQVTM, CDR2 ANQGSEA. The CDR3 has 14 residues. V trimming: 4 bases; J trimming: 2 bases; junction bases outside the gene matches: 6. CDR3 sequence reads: CSVATGAYTDTQYF. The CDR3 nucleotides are TGCAGCGTTGCCACAGGGGCCTACACAGATACGCAGTATTTT.

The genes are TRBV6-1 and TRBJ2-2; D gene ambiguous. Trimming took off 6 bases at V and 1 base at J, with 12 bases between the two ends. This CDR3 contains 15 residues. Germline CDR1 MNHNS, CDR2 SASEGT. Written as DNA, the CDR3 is TGTGCCAGCAGCACCCCTAGATTGAACACCGGGGAGCTGTTTTTT. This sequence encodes CASSTPRLNTGELFF.

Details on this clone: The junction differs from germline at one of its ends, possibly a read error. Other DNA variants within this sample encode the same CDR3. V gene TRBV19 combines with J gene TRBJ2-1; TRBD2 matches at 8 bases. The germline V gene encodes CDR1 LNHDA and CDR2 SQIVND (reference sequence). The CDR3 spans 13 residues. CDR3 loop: CASSIFSGDEQFF. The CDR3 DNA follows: TGTGCCAGCAGTATCTTTAGCGGGGACGAGCAGTTCTTC.